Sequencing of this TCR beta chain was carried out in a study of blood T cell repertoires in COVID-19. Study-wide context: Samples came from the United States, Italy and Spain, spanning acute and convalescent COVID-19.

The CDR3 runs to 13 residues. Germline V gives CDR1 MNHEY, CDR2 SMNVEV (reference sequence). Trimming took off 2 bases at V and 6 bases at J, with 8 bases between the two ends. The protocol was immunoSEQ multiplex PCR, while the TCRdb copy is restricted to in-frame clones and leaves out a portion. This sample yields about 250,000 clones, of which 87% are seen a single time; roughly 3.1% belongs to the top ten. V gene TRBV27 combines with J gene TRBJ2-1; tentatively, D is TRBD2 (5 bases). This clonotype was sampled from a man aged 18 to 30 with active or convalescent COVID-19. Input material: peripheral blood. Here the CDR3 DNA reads TGTGCCAGCAGTTTAAGAGGGAGCAATGAGCAGTTCTTC. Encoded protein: CASSLRGSNEQFF.